Listed here are 22 T cell receptor beta chains from one sample, sequenced in a study of shared clonotypes between healthy human individuals. The method was immunoSEQ multiplex PCR; TCRdb's version includes in-frame clones alone and lacks a portion of them. This table holds more than 2 million clones, around 95% found once. Terminally differentiated effector memory CD45RA+ cells were excluded from the naive CD8 cells, which were CD45RO-negative and positively selected for CCR7. Sequencing input: naive CD8+ T cells from PBMCs. These receptors were obtained from a man between 18 and 35 years old in good health. Some clones in this sample may be carry-over from other donors' samples.

The CDR3 spells CASSLGKQGPLLSGELFF. CDR3 sequence (DNA): TGTGCCAGCAGCTTAGGGAAACAGGGACCACTCCTATCAGGAGAACTGTTTTTT. The chain is built from TRBV13 and TRBJ1-4; maybe TRBD1 (6 bases). Germline V lookup: CDR1 PRHDT, CDR2 FYEKMQ (reference sequence). The V end was cut by 0 bases, the J end by 12 bases, with 26 bases between. This CDR3 is 18 amino acids long.

This clone was found once. This chain joins TRBV7-9 and TRBJ2-7; TRBD2 matches at 8 bases. J lost 0 bases, V lost 1 base, and 5 bases had no gene match. This CDR3 region has 16 residues. Germline V gene lookup returns CDR1 SEHNR and CDR2 FQNEAQ (reference sequence). The CDR3 DNA sequence: TGTGCCAGCAGCTTAGTTCGGGAGGGCAGCTCCTACGAGCAGTACTTC. Encoded protein: CASSLVREGSSYEQYF.

This clone was observed a few times. In the same sample, other DNA sequences code for this CDR3. The chain combines TRBV7-9 with TRBJ2-7; D unclear. Germline V gives CDR1 SEHNR, CDR2 FQNEAQ (reference sequence). The V end lost 1 base, the J end lost 7 bases, and 5 bases lay between the germline ends. CDR3 length: 11 amino acids. The CDR3: CASSLVGEQYF. Written as DNA, the CDR3 is TGTGCCAGCAGCTTAGTGGGGGAGCAGTACTTC. The whole variable domain, remainder taken from reference TRBV7-9 and TRBJ2-7, is DTGVSQNPRHKITKRGQNVTFRCDPISEHNRLYWYRQTLGQGPEFLTYFQNEAQLEKSRLLSDRFSAERPKGSFSTLEIQRTEQGDSAMYLCASSLVGEQYFGPGTRLTVT.

This chain connects TRBV11-2 to TRBJ2-2, with a weak D call TRBD1 (6 bases). The length of the CDR3 is 18 residues. Germline values: CDR1 SGHAT, CDR2 FQNNGV. Trimming took 3 bases from V and 1 from J, leaving 18 bases between them. CDR3 coding DNA: TGTGCCAGCAGCTTCCCTCGCATCGGGACACTGAACACCGGGGAGCTGTTTTTT. Translation gives CASSFPRIGTLNTGELFF.

The J gene is TRBJ1-5, the V gene TRBV28; weak D call: TRBD1 (5 bases). CDR1 MDHEN and CDR2 SYDVKM come from the germline V gene. The CDR3 is 14 residues long. The V end lost 4 bases, the J end lost 3 bases, and 10 bases lay between the germline ends. The CDR3 DNA reads as TGTGCCAGCAGTTGGAGGGGAAACAATCAGCCCCAGCATTTT. As protein: CASSWRGNNQPQHF.

This chain uses TRBV11-3 with TRBJ2-1; the D is unclear. The ends were cut back, 4 bases at V and 3 bases at J, with 16 bases in the middle. Per the germline V gene, CDR1 is SGHNT and CDR2 is YENEEA. The CDR3 is 16 residues long. The CDR3 is CASSSHGASIYNEQFF. CDR3 nucleotides: TGTGCCAGCAGCTCCCACGGCGCTTCAATCTACAATGAGCAGTTCTTC.

The rearrangement uses TRBV19 and TRBJ2-7; a possible D gene is TRBD2 (6 bases). The CDR3 is made up of 15 amino acids. CDR1 LNHDA and CDR2 SQIVND come from the germline V gene (reference sequence). The V gene lost 10 bases and the J gene lost 3 bases, with 22 bases spanning the gap. The CDR3 nucleotides read TGTGCCACCGATTTCCCCGTCGGGAGCGACTACGAGCAGTACTTC. As protein: CATDFPVGSDYEQYF.

This clone showed up just once. The rearrangement links TRBV9 to TRBJ2-7, with D possibly matching TRBD2 (6 bases). Trimming shortened V by 3 bases and J by 7 bases, and 14 bases separated the two germline ends. Germline CDR1 and CDR2: SGDLS and YYNGEE. The CDR3 consists of 13 residues. The CDR3 DNA sequence: TGTGCCAGCAGCGGGACTACCTCGGGGGAGCAGTACTTC. Translating gives CASSGTTSGEQYF.

The V gene is TRBV7-9, the J gene TRBJ2-3; the D is unclear. V lost 3 bases to trimming and J lost 1 base, with 14 bases between them. The CDR3 totals 16 residues. Germline loops: CDR1 SEHNR, CDR2 FQNEAQ (reference sequence). CDR3 in amino acids: CASSFLPLDGTDTQYF. The CDR3 DNA is TGTGCCAGCAGCTTCCTCCCCCTCGACGGCACAGATACGCAGTATTTT. Complete variable domain (other parts from reference TRBV7-9 and TRBJ2-3): DTGVSQNPRHKITKRGQNVTFRCDPISEHNRLYWYRQTLGQGPEFLTYFQNEAQLEKSRLLSDRFSAERPKGSFSTLEIQRTEQGDSAMYLCASSFLPLDGTDTQYFGPGTRLTVL.

The chain joins TRBV7-2 to TRBJ2-5; D may be TRBD2 (5 bases). Looked up from germline, CDR1 is SGHTA and CDR2 is FQGNSA. The V end lost 3 bases, the J end lost 8 bases, and 7 bases lay between the germline ends. The CDR3 spans 11 residues. The CDR3 nucleotides read TGTGCCAGCAGCTTCCCGGGAACCCAGTACTTC. It codes for CASSFPGTQYF. Looking up the rest from reference TRBV7-2 and TRBJ2-5 gives the full variable domain: GAGVSQSPSNKVTEKGKDVELRCDPISGHTALYWYRQSLGQGLEFLIYFQGNSAPDKSGLPSDRFSAERTGGSVSTLTIQRTQQEDSAVYLCASSFPGTQYFGPGTRLLVL.

The chain joins TRBV4-2 to TRBJ2-7; no clear D. V was cut by 0 bases and J by 2 bases, with 11 bases left in between. The germline V gene has CDR1 LGHNA and CDR2 YNFKEQ. CDR3 length: 15 residues. The CDR3 DNA sequence: TGTGCCAGCAGCCAAGAACGAGGTATCCCCTACGAGCAGTACTTC. This translates into CASSQERGIPYEQYF.

This rearrangement joins TRBV11-2 to TRBJ2-1, with 8 bases that match TRBD2. Trimming removed 5 bases from V and 5 bases from J; junction bases left unmatched: 14. The CDR3 totals 17 residues. The germline CDR1 and CDR2 sequences are SGHAT and FQNNGV. The CDR3 bases are TGTGCCAGCAGCAGAGAGGTCGGGAGGGCCGCCCACAATGAGCAGTTCTTC. Protein product: CASSREVGRAAHNEQFF.

The rearrangement joins TRBV5-1 to TRBJ1-3, with TRBD1 matching 7 bases. CDR1 is SGHRS, CDR2 YFSETQ, per germline. The V and J ends lost 4 bases and 0 bases, in that order; junction bases with no gene match: 7. The CDR3 has 16 residues. The CDR3 protein is CASSLRTGTSGNTIYF. The DNA of the CDR3 is TGCGCCAGCAGCCTCCGGACAGGAACCTCTGGAAACACCATATATTTT.

This chain connects TRBV4-1 to TRBJ1-2, with D possibly TRBD1 on 5 matching bases. There are 16 residues in the CDR3. Germline CDR1 and CDR2: MGHRA and YSYEKL. Trimming took 0 bases from V and 2 from J, leaving 13 bases between them. The CDR3 reads CASSQDGAGTNYGYTF. The CDR3 DNA is TGCGCCAGCAGCCAAGATGGGGCAGGGACCAACTATGGCTACACCTTC.

This clone has just one count. V and J are TRBV28 and TRBJ2-5; D could derive from TRBD1 or TRBD2 (5 bases each). Germline assignment: CDR1 MDHEN and CDR2 SYDVKM. V dropped 5 bases and J dropped 1 base, with 14 bases sitting between them. There are 15 residues in the CDR3. This CDR3 reads CASSPDGTVQETQYF. As DNA, the CDR3 is TGTGCCAGCAGTCCCGACGGGACGGTCCAAGAGACCCAGTACTTC.

About this clone itself: Other DNA sequences within the sample encode an identical CDR3. V is TRBV9 and J is TRBJ2-1, with D hard to call. CDR3 length: 12 amino acids. V gave up 0 bases and J gave up 7 bases, with 5 bases separating them. From germline, CDR1 is SGDLS and CDR2 YYNGEE. Here the CDR3 DNA reads TGTGCCAGCAGCGTAGGTCGAAATGAGCAGTTCTTC. It translates to CASSVGRNEQFF.

This chain joins TRBV27 and TRBJ2-1, with D perhaps TRBD2 (5 bases). This CDR3 is 16 amino acids long. Trimming cost V 5 bases and J 0 bases, with 14 bases left between them. Germline V lookup: CDR1 MNHEY, CDR2 SMNVEV (reference sequence). CDR3 bases: TGTGCCAGCAGTAACGGTGGCGGACTCTCCTACAATGAGCAGTTCTTC. It codes for CASSNGGGLSYNEQFF.

The chain joins TRBV2 to TRBJ1-5; 9 bases line up with TRBD1. The germline V gene has CDR1 SNHLY and CDR2 FYNNEI. Trimming removed 5 bases from V and 4 bases from J; junction bases left unmatched: 15. CDR3 size: 18 residues. The DNA for the CDR3 is TGTGCCAGCAGTTTTTCCGGGACAGGGTGGATCGAAAATCAGCCCCAGCATTTT. Translation gives CASSFSGTGWIENQPQHF.

This chain uses TRBV5-4 with TRBJ2-7; TRBD2 agrees at 7 bases. CDR3 length equals 12 residues. Germline CDR1 reads SGHNT; CDR2 reads YYREEE (reference sequence). The V and J ends lost 7 bases and 7 bases, in that order; junction bases with no gene match: 8. DNA for the CDR3: TGTGCCAGCGGGACGGGGGGTGGTGAGCAGTACTTC. Its translation is CASGTGGGEQYF.

This clone has only a few counts. The chain links TRBV9 to TRBJ2-6; D might be TRBD1 (6 bases). This CDR3 comprises 14 residues. Germline assignment: CDR1 SGDLS and CDR2 YYNGEE. V gave up 3 bases and J gave up 2 bases, with 6 bases separating them. CDR3 DNA sequence: TGTGCCAGCAGCGGGACAGCTGGGGCCAACGTCCTGACTTTC. It translates to CASSGTAGANVLTF.

The V and J genes are TRBV4-1 and TRBJ2-7, with D perhaps TRBD1 or TRBD2 (5 bases each). The V end lost 4 bases, the J end lost 4 bases, and 11 bases lay between the germline ends. CDR1 MGHRA and CDR2 YSYEKL come from the germline V gene. The CDR3 is 13 amino acids. The CDR3 sequence is CASSLRDGYEQYF. The CDR3 nucleotides read TGCGCCAGCAGCCTCCGGGACGGATACGAGCAGTACTTC.

The chain recombines TRBV21-1 with TRBJ1-5; TRBD1, the D gene given by the table, was not confirmed from the DNA. TRBV21-1 is labeled a pseudogene. The CDR3 covers 18 residues. Written as DNA, the CDR3 is TGTGCCAGCAGCAACTTCCGGGACAGACCCCGTTACAATCAGCCCCAGCATTTT. The encoded protein is CASSNFRDRPRYNQPQHF.